The 18 T cell receptor beta chains below were found in one sample sequenced in a study of blood T cell repertoires in COVID-19. Method: immunoSEQ multiplex PCR; TCRdb's copy keeps in-frame clones and lacks some. The sample has tens of thousands of clones; about 82% are singletons. The sequenced material came from peripheral blood. The source is a man older than 75 with active or convalescent COVID-19.

The gene calls are TRBV6-2 or TRBV6-3 and TRBJ2-7, with D tentatively TRBD2 (5 bases). CDR1 is MNHEY, CDR2 SVGEGT, per germline. The CDR3 consists of 12 residues. Trimming took off 6 bases at V and 5 bases at J, with 11 bases between the two ends. The CDR3 loop is CASSKARDEQYF. DNA of the CDR3: TGTGCCAGCAGCAAGGCGCGGGACGAGCAGTACTTC.

This rearrangement joins TRBV30 to TRBJ1-2; D may be TRBD1 (6 bases). This CDR3 comprises 12 residues. The germline V gene has CDR1 GTSNPN and CDR2 SVGIG (reference sequence). Trimming cost V 4 bases and J 5 bases, with 11 bases left between them. The CDR3, as DNA: TGTGCCTGGACCCCCAGGGGATATGGCTACACCTTC. This translates into CAWTPRGYGYTF.

The chain combines TRBV6-5 with TRBJ2-2; TRBD2 aligns across 11 bases. This CDR3 is built from 16 residues. V lost 2 bases to trimming and J lost 5 bases; unmatched junction nucleotides: 4. Germline V gene sequence: CDR1 MNHEY, CDR2 SVGAGI. This CDR3 is CASSYIAGGPTGELFF. CDR3 sequence (DNA): TGTGCCAGCAGTTACATAGCGGGAGGGCCGACCGGGGAGCTGTTTTTT.

The chain uses TRBV14 and TRBJ2-1; D uncertain. Trimming removed 0 bases from V and 9 bases from J, with 6 bases in between. CDR1 is SGHDN, CDR2 FVKESK, per germline. This CDR3 has 12 residues. This chain's CDR3 is CASSQERLEQFF. The CDR3, as DNA: TGTGCCAGCAGCCAAGAGAGGCTTGAGCAGTTCTTC.

The chain recombines TRBV11-2 with TRBJ2-5; TRBD2 agrees at 8 bases. The CDR3 extends over 15 amino acids. Trimming took 3 bases from V and 4 from J; bases not matched to a gene: 7. Germline lookup yields CDR1 SGHAT and CDR2 FQNNGV. In DNA, the CDR3 is TGTGCCAGCAGCTTTCTAGCGGGTGTCGGAGAGACCCAGTACTTC. This codes for CASSFLAGVGETQYF.

The chain combines TRBV11-2 with TRBJ2-5; D might be TRBD2 (6 bases). This CDR3 contains 15 residues. The germline gives CDR1 SGHAT, CDR2 FQNNGV. Trimming left V 1 base short and J 2 bases short, with 11 bases between. Here the CDR3 reads CASSLVARGQETQYF. As DNA, the CDR3 is TGTGCCAGCAGCTTAGTGGCACGGGGGCAAGAGACCCAGTACTTC.

The chain uses TRBV5-6 and TRBJ2-7, with unresolved D. CDR3 length: 13 residues. In germline, CDR1 is SGHDT, CDR2 YYEEEE. The V and J ends lost 4 bases and 2 bases respectively, with 10 bases between them. The CDR3 reads CASSPLIAYEQYF. CDR3 DNA sequence: TGTGCCAGCAGCCCACTCATCGCCTACGAGCAGTACTTC.

The V gene is TRBV5-1, the J gene TRBJ2-7; 9 nucleotides match TRBD2. This CDR3 is 15 amino acids long. CDR1 and CDR2 from the germline V gene are SGHRS and YFSETQ. Trimming cost V 0 bases and J 6 bases; bases outside gene matches: 7. The CDR3 DNA reads TGCGCCAGCAGCTTGGAGGGGAGTAGCGGGAGCGAGCAGTACTTC. Its translation is CASSLEGSSGSEQYF.

The chain has TRBV19 and TRBJ2-1, with 9 nucleotides matching TRBD2. With V trimmed by 4 bases and J by 6 bases, 7 bases remained unmatched. Germline V gives CDR1 LNHDA, CDR2 SQIVND (reference sequence). CDR3 size: 15 residues. Written as DNA, the CDR3 is TGTGCCAGTAGTAGGACTAGCGCACTCTCCAATGAGCAGTTCTTC. Encoded protein: CASSRTSALSNEQFF.

This clone was seen once. CDR3 sequence reads: CASSTTSGYTDTQYF. The CDR3 DNA is TGTGCCAGTAGTACGACTAGTGGGTATACAGATACGCAGTATTTT. The chain links TRBV19 to TRBJ2-3; the D gene is possibly TRBD2 (6 bases). Germline values: CDR1 LNHDA, CDR2 SQIVND (reference sequence). The germline V and J ends were trimmed by 4 bases and 3 bases, with 14 bases remaining between them. The CDR3 has 15 residues.

This rearrangement joins TRBV9 to TRBJ1-1; possible D gene TRBD1, 6 bases. CDR3 size: 12 residues. Per germline, CDR1 SGDLS and CDR2 YYNGEE. Trimming removed 0 bases at V and 8 bases at J, with 8 bases between. The CDR3 here is CASSVAQGEAFF. The CDR3 region has the DNA TGTGCCAGCAGCGTAGCCCAGGGGGAAGCTTTCTTT.

The V and J genes are TRBV27 and TRBJ1-6; maybe TRBD1 (5 bases). Germline V lookup: CDR1 MNHEY, CDR2 SMNVEV (reference sequence). The CDR3 runs 14 residues. Trimming removed 8 bases from V and 8 bases from J, with 16 bases in between. The CDR3 sequence is CASPPSRADSPLHF. DNA for the CDR3: TGTGCCAGCCCTCCATCCAGGGCCGATTCACCCCTCCACTTT.

The rearrangement joins TRBV27 to TRBJ2-2; 7 bases map to TRBD2. The CDR3 spans 17 residues. With 4 bases clipped from V and 2 bases from J, the junction kept 10 bases outside the gene matches. CDR1 MNHEY and CDR2 SMNVEV come from the germline V gene (reference sequence). The CDR3 region is CASSSSGQGLNTGELFF. The CDR3, as DNA: TGTGCCAGCAGTTCCTCCGGGCAGGGACTAAACACCGGGGAGCTGTTTTTT.

The chain is built from TRBV5-3 and TRBJ2-7; 13 positions match TRBD2. TRBV5-3 is filed as an ORF, its function uncertain. The CDR3 consists of 17 residues. Trimming removed 0 bases from V and 2 bases from J; junction bases left unmatched: 5. The CDR3 coding sequence is TGTGCCAGAAGCTTGGGGGTTGGGACTAGCGGGACCTACGAGCAGTACTTC. Protein product: CARSLGVGTSGTYEQYF.

The chain recombines TRBV19 with TRBJ2-1; 8 bases are shared with TRBD2. This CDR3 contains 16 residues. J was trimmed by 2 bases and V by 1 base; bases with no gene match: 4. Germline CDR1 reads LNHDA; CDR2 reads SQIVND (reference sequence). The CDR3 protein is CASSIVSGTTYNEQFF. CDR3 bases: TGTGCCAGTAGTATAGTTAGCGGGACTACCTACAATGAGCAGTTCTTC.

This clone came up a few times. The chain is built from TRBV4-2 and TRBJ2-2, with D tentatively TRBD2 (5 bases). The CDR3 consists of 16 residues. Trimming left V 0 bases short and J 6 bases short, with 14 bases between. CDR1 LGHNA and CDR2 YNFKEQ come from the germline V gene. CDR3 loop: CASSQDFRLAAGELFF. The CDR3 DNA sequence: TGTGCCAGCAGCCAAGACTTTCGGCTAGCTGCCGGGGAGCTGTTTTTT.

The sample holds a few counts of this clone. The J gene is TRBJ2-7, the V gene TRBV27; TRBD2 might be the D (5 bases). This CDR3 is 13 amino acids long. In germline, CDR1 is MNHEY, CDR2 SMNVEV (reference sequence). The V end lost 6 bases, the J end lost 2 bases, and 11 bases lay between the germline ends. The CDR3 loop reads CASRIPGAYEQYF. CDR3 DNA sequence: TGTGCCAGCAGAATACCCGGGGCCTACGAGCAGTACTTC.

The J gene is TRBJ1-2, the V gene TRBV24-1; D gene uncertain. This CDR3 is 12 amino acids long. CDR1 and CDR2 (germline): KGHDR, SFDVKD. The V end was cut by 6 bases, the J end by 3 bases, with 7 bases between. The CDR3 DNA follows: TGTGCCACCAGTTCCTCGGACTATGGCTACACCTTC. It codes for CATSSSDYGYTF.